These 32 T cell receptor beta chains were all obtained from the same sample, sequenced in a study of blood T cell repertoires in COVID-19 (TCRdb year 2020). The library came from the immunoSEQ multiplex PCR assay. TCRdb took over this immuneACCESS table, retaining in-frame rearrangements with V and J assigned. Such tables are incomplete; in checked studies, under half of the missing clones stem from an unresolved V gene, and the remainder is unexplained. Within this sample are some 200,000 clones, with approximately 80% of them counted one time only. The ten largest clones take up 0.9% to 0.95% of the sample. Sequencing was performed on peripheral blood. The source of these receptors is a man aged 60 to 69 with COVID-19, enrolled during active disease.

This clone occurred once. The chain uses TRBV2 and TRBJ1-6, with D maybe TRBD1 (5 bases). From germline, CDR1 is SNHLY and CDR2 FYNNEI. The CDR3 sequence is 16 residues long. V shed 9 bases and J shed 8 bases, with 23 bases lying between them. This CDR3 reads CASAGGTSGRDSPLHF. CDR3 bases: TGTGCCAGTGCGGGGGGGACGTCGGGGAGGGATTCACCCCTCCACTTT.

The CDR3 protein is CASQTGTGGSPLHF. In DNA, the CDR3 is TGTGCCAGCCAAACCGGGACAGGGGGATCACCCCTCCACTTT. The chain carries TRBV2 and TRBJ1-6; 11 nucleotides match TRBD1. CDR1 and CDR2 (germline): SNHLY, FYNNEI. With 8 bases clipped from V and 10 bases from J, the junction kept 7 bases outside the gene matches. CDR3 size: 14 residues.

This chain connects TRBV9 to TRBJ2-1; no clear D. Germline CDR1 SGDLS, CDR2 YYNGEE. The CDR3 is 13 amino acids. Trimming stripped 3 bases from V and 8 bases from J, with 12 bases between. The chain's CDR3 is CASSARSSDEQFF. CDR3 bases: TGTGCCAGCAGCGCCCGGAGTTCCGATGAGCAGTTCTTC.

This chain links TRBV5-4 with TRBJ2-5, with TRBD2 matching over 7 bases. Losses at the gene ends were 0 bases for V and 4 bases for J; bases not matched to a gene: 12. The CDR3 has 17 residues. Looked up from germline, CDR1 is SGHNT and CDR2 is YYREEE (reference sequence). This CDR3 is CASSLVSGRAFRETQYF. CDR3 nucleotide sequence: TGTGCCAGCAGCTTGGTTAGCGGGCGGGCCTTCCGAGAGACCCAGTACTTC.

The V gene is TRBV4-1, the J gene TRBJ2-1; a weak D match, TRBD2 (6 bases). Trimming cost V 3 bases and J 9 bases, with 12 bases left between them. Per germline, CDR1 MGHRA and CDR2 YSYEKL. The CDR3 contains 13 residues. The CDR3 DNA reads TGCGCCAGCAGCCAGATAGGGGAGGCTGAGCAGTTCTTC. It yields the protein CASSQIGEAEQFF.

This clone has more than one count but fewer than ten. The chain couples TRBV18 to TRBJ1-5, with TRBD1 matching 8 bases. Germline trimming cut 3 bases from V and 5 bases from J; bases unmatched to any gene: 12. Looked up from germline, CDR1 is KGHSH and CDR2 is LQKENI. This CDR3 comprises 17 residues. CDR3 nucleotides: TGTGCCAGCTCACCCAAGGGACAGGCGGCCGTCGATCAGCCCCAGCATTTT. Protein sequence: CASSPKGQAAVDQPQHF.

V and J are TRBV29-1 and TRBJ2-7; D possibly corresponds to TRBD1 (6 bases). The CDR3 is 14 amino acids. Germline V lookup: CDR1 SQVTM, CDR2 ANQGSEA. Trimming cost V 4 bases and J 0 bases, with 13 bases left between them. The CDR3, as DNA: TGCAGCGTTGTGGGGGCTTATAGCTCCTACGAGCAGTACTTC. Protein: CSVVGAYSSYEQYF.

This chain joins TRBV5-4 and TRBJ2-6, with 7 bases aligning to TRBD1. The CDR3 runs 16 residues. The V gene end was trimmed by 4 bases and the J gene end by 2 bases; junction bases not matched to a gene: 6. CDR1 and CDR2 from the germline V gene are SGHNT and YYREEE (reference sequence). The chain's CDR3 is CASSHRGRAGANVLTF. Here the CDR3 DNA reads TGTGCCAGCAGCCATAGGGGGCGGGCTGGGGCCAACGTCCTGACTTTC.

The chain combines TRBV7-8 with TRBJ2-7; TRBD2 is a possible D gene (6 bases). Germline V gives CDR1 SGHVS, CDR2 FQNEAQ. CDR3 length equals 16 residues. V lost 4 bases and J lost 2, with 18 bases in between. The CDR3, as DNA: TGTGCCAGCAGCTCCCCTAGGTCGGGAGAAACCTACGAGCAGTACTTC. It yields the protein CASSSPRSGETYEQYF.

The chain employs TRBV12-3 or TRBV12-4 and TRBJ1-1; D is possibly TRBD1 (5 bases). Trimming took 8 bases from V and 0 from J, leaving 10 bases between them. There are 13 residues in the CDR3. The CDR3 sequence is CASAKGMNTEAFF. The DNA for the CDR3 is TGTGCCAGCGCCAAGGGGATGAACACTGAAGCTTTCTTT.

The chain uses TRBV6-5 and TRBJ2-1; possible D gene TRBD1, 6 bases. CDR1 MNHEY and CDR2 SVGAGI come from the germline V gene. V gave up 7 bases and J gave up 13 bases, with 20 bases separating them. This CDR3 comprises 13 residues. CDR3 sequence: CASTSDSQRGQFF. The CDR3 coding sequence is TGTGCCAGCACATCGGACAGCCAGAGGGGACAGTTCTTC.

This clone was counted a single time. CDR3 sequence reads: CASSSGTGSEAFF. DNA of the CDR3: TGTGCCAGCAGCTCTGGGACAGGGTCTGAAGCTTTCTTT. The chain combines TRBV5-4 with TRBJ1-1, with 9 bases fitting TRBD1. In germline, CDR1 is SGHNT, CDR2 YYREEE (reference sequence). CDR3 length equals 13 residues. V lost 3 bases and J lost 6; bases outside the gene matches: 3.

The chain has TRBV7-9 and TRBJ2-6; D remains unclear. CDR3 length: 15 residues. The ends were cut back, 5 bases at V and 0 bases at J, with 8 bases in the middle. The germline gives CDR1 SEHNR, CDR2 FQNEAQ (reference sequence). CDR3 nucleotides: TGTGCCAGCAGCGACAAGGTCTCTGGGGCCAACGTCCTGACTTTC. It is translated as CASSDKVSGANVLTF.

CDR3 residues: CASGRTGVADTQYF. The CDR3 region has the DNA TGTGCCAGCGGCCGGACAGGGGTGGCGGATACGCAGTATTTT. V is TRBV7-2 and J is TRBJ2-3; TRBD1 matches 9 bases. The CDR3 sequence is 14 residues long. V lost 8 bases, J lost 6 bases, and 9 bases stayed unmatched. Germline values: CDR1 SGHTA, CDR2 FQGNSA.

The rearrangement uses TRBV7-8 and TRBJ1-2, with D unresolved. The CDR3 spans 15 residues. CDR1 and CDR2 (germline): SGHVS, FQNEAQ. V was clipped by 2 bases and J by 4 bases, with 14 bases between them. This CDR3 is CASSLMRAATYGYTF. DNA of the CDR3: TGTGCCAGCAGCTTAATGAGAGCAGCGACCTATGGCTACACCTTC.

The chain uses TRBV18 and TRBJ1-5; D call uncertain. Germline lookup yields CDR1 KGHSH and CDR2 LQKENI. V was shortened by 3 bases and J by 3 bases, with 15 bases between the two germline ends. CDR3 size: 16 residues. This chain's CDR3 is CASSPSRPDFNQPQHF. CDR3 coding DNA: TGTGCCAGCTCACCCTCCCGACCGGACTTCAATCAGCCCCAGCATTTT.

This clone occurred a few times. This sequence joins TRBV5-1 and TRBJ2-2; D uncertain. CDR3 size: 15 residues. Trimming cost V 0 bases and J 8 bases, with 14 bases left between them. Per germline, CDR1 SGHRS and CDR2 YFSETQ. CDR3 region: CASSLGTYSVGELFF. CDR3 DNA sequence: TGCGCCAGCAGCTTGGGCACGTACAGTGTGGGGGAGCTGTTTTTT.

This clone has more than one count but fewer than ten. The chain recombines TRBV5-1 with TRBJ2-1, with TRBD2 as a possible D gene (6 bases). Looked up from germline, CDR1 is SGHRS and CDR2 is YFSETQ. V lost 3 bases to trimming and J lost 10 bases, with 8 bases between them. The CDR3 has 11 amino acids. The CDR3 here is CASSSTSEQFF. CDR3 nucleotide sequence: TGCGCCAGCAGCTCTACTAGCGAGCAGTTCTTC.

The chain joins TRBV3-1 (or the pseudogene TRBV3-2) to TRBJ2-5; TRBD1 might be the D (5 bases). Trimming removed 4 bases at V and 0 bases at J, with 12 bases between. This CDR3 contains 15 residues. Per the germline V gene, CDR1 is LGHDT and CDR2 is YNNKEL (reference sequence). CDR3 sequence (DNA): TGTGCCAGCAGCCTCTCGACAGACTACCAAGAGACCCAGTACTTC. Translated, it gives CASSLSTDYQETQYF.

The CDR3 DNA sequence: TGTGCCAGCAGCTTAGTATCGGTGGACACTGAAGCTTTCTTT. It encodes CASSLVSVDTEAFF. This chain uses TRBV7-9 with TRBJ1-1, with D hard to call. V shed 1 base and J shed 3 bases, with 9 bases lying between them. Germline V lookup: CDR1 SEHNR, CDR2 FQNEAQ (reference sequence). This CDR3 has 14 amino acids.

This rearrangement joins TRBV19 to TRBJ2-1; D perhaps matches TRBD1 (5 bases). This CDR3 comprises 17 residues. V lost 4 bases to trimming and J lost 2 bases, with 18 bases between them. Germline V gives CDR1 LNHDA, CDR2 SQIVND (reference sequence). CDR3 in amino acids: CASSTFPPGSAYNEQFF. The CDR3 DNA sequence: TGTGCCAGTAGTACCTTTCCCCCAGGGTCGGCCTACAATGAGCAGTTCTTC.

Of note for this clone: One end of the junction varies from germline; a read error may be responsible. This chain connects TRBV4-3 to TRBJ1-3; 7 positions match TRBD1. CDR3 length: 15 residues. Germline CDR1 is LGHNA and CDR2 is YSLEER. The CDR3 region is CASSQEEAGGNTIYF. CDR3 coding DNA: TGCGCCAGCAGCCAAGAGGAGGCAGGGGGAAACACTATATATTTT.

J is TRBJ2-7 and V is TRBV28; a weak D match, TRBD1 (6 bases). CDR1 and CDR2 from the germline V gene are MDHEN and SYDVKM. Trimming shortened V by 8 bases and J by 6 bases, and 26 bases separated the two germline ends. This CDR3 has 16 residues. For the CDR3, the DNA is TGTGCCAGCCCCCCGGGGACCGGGACAATGTTGTCCGAGCAGTACTTC. It translates to CASPPGTGTMLSEQYF.

The CDR3 loop is CASSRGVRDGYTF. CDR3 sequence (DNA): TGTGCCAGCAGCCGGGGGGTTCGGGATGGCTACACCTTC. The V gene is TRBV6-4, the J gene TRBJ1-2; D is possibly TRBD1 (5 bases). The CDR3 runs 13 residues. Trimming cost V 6 bases and J 6 bases, with 14 bases left between them. CDR1 and CDR2 from the germline V gene are MRHNA and SNTAGT.

This sequence joins TRBV12-3 or TRBV12-4 and TRBJ1-2; the D is unclear. V was shortened by 6 bases and J by 4 bases, with 12 bases between the two germline ends. The CDR3 loop spans 13 amino acids. The DNA of the CDR3 is TGTGCCAGCAGCCTAACTCTAGGCTATGGCTACACCTTC. Protein: CASSLTLGYGYTF.

The V gene is TRBV18, the J gene TRBJ2-1; no clear D gene. V lost 2 bases to trimming and J lost 4 bases, with 6 bases between them. Germline V gene data show CDR1 as KGHSH and CDR2 as LQKENI. CDR3 size: 13 residues. The CDR3 reads CASSPVRYNEQFF. In DNA, the CDR3 is TGTGCCAGCTCACCAGTTCGGTACAATGAGCAGTTCTTC.

V gene TRBV18 combines with J gene TRBJ1-1; tentatively, D is TRBD1 (5 bases). The germline V gene has CDR1 KGHSH and CDR2 LQKENI. Trimming took off 2 bases at V and 3 bases at J, with 16 bases between the two ends. The CDR3 has 16 residues. CDR3 nucleotides: TGTGCCAGCTCACCAGGGACTCAGGGTCGCGACACTGAAGCTTTCTTT. This sequence encodes CASSPGTQGRDTEAFF.

The V call is TRBV11-2, the J call TRBJ2-1; 8 nucleotides line up with TRBD2. Looked up from germline, CDR1 is SGHAT and CDR2 is FQNNGV. The CDR3 is 19 amino acids. V lost 6 bases, J lost 0 bases, and 16 bases stayed unmatched. This CDR3 is CASRPPGPSGWSSYNEQFF. The CDR3 DNA reads as TGTGCCAGCAGGCCGCCTGGGCCTAGCGGGTGGAGCTCCTACAATGAGCAGTTCTTC.

This rearrangement joins TRBV19 to TRBJ2-7, with 15 bases that match TRBD2. With 4 bases clipped from V and 2 bases from J, the junction kept 6 bases outside the gene matches. This CDR3 contains 17 residues. Germline values: CDR1 LNHDA, CDR2 SQIVND (reference sequence). CDR3 nucleotides: TGTGCCAGTAGTAGGGGACTAGCGGGAGGCGCCCCCTACGAGCAGTACTTC. Encoded protein: CASSRGLAGGAPYEQYF.

This clone was observed once. The chain links TRBV12-5 to TRBJ1-1; D unclear. The CDR3 has 15 residues. The germline CDR1 and CDR2 sequences are LGHNT and FRNRAP. Trimming pared 5 bases from V and 5 bases from J, leaving 18 bases between. The CDR3 DNA is TGTGCTAGTGGTCCCTCCCGGCCTCGGGGAACTGAAGCTTTCTTT. Translation gives CASGPSRPRGTEAFF.

The rearrangement joins TRBV27 to TRBJ1-5; 10 bases are a match to TRBD1. Germline CDR1 is MNHEY and CDR2 is SMNVEV (reference sequence). The CDR3 totals 16 residues. The junction had 2 bases not matched to a gene; V was cut back by 0 bases and J by 3 bases. CDR3 bases: TGTGCCAGCAGTTTATCGACAGGGGGCTACAATCAGCCCCAGCATTTT. It is translated as CASSLSTGGYNQPQHF.

This chain links TRBV5-1 with TRBJ1-6, with no clear D. In germline, CDR1 is SGHRS, CDR2 YFSETQ. The CDR3 extends over 18 amino acids. Trimming pared 0 bases from V and 7 bases from J, leaving 20 bases between. The CDR3 sequence: CASSLESRRGSRNSPLHF. CDR3 coding DNA: TGCGCCAGCAGCTTGGAATCGCGCCGCGGGAGTCGGAATTCACCCCTCCACTTT. The whole variable domain, filled in from reference TRBV5-1 and TRBJ1-6, reads KAGVTQTPRYLIKTRGQQVTLSCSPISGHRSVSWYQQTPGQGLQFLFEYFSETQRNKGNFPGRFSGRQFSNSRSEMNVSTLELGDSALYLCASSLESRRGSRNSPLHFGNGTRLTVT.